The rows below give T cell receptor beta chains drawn from one sample of a study of CD8 T cells in ankylosing spondylitis. TCRdb independently ran MiXCR on the 5' RACE reads; one entry per CDR3 protein. Counted here are approximately 250,000 distinct CDR3 sequences, 8% to 11% occurring once; the ten biggest clones make up around 2.6%. Sequences were obtained from blood, either unsorted or a sorted T cell fraction (not recorded which). These receptors came from a male donor with ankylosing spondylitis or in good health (not recorded which). The CDR3 runs from the conserved cysteine through the conserved F or W. The D gene is left open where the match is weak.

-	TRBV20-1	TRBJ2-6	CSARPRGTFGANVLTF
-	TRBV10-2	TRBJ2-1	CASSGLAVYNEQFF
TRBD2	TRBV3-1	TRBJ2-3	CASSQDSSGITDTQYF
TRBD2	TRBV4-2	TRBJ2-5	CASSPVGLAGDQETQYF
TRBD1	TRBV5-1	TRBJ2-7	CASSSGQMLPSYEQYF
-	TRBV7-9	TRBJ1-1	CASSLYPGTVNTEAFF
TRBD1	TRBV19	TRBJ1-1	CASSGAGRTGGTEAFF
TRBD2	TRBV29-1	TRBJ2-7	CSVGTIYEQYF
-	TRBV4-1	TRBJ2-1	CASSPGLLYNEQFF
TRBD2	TRBV7-2	TRBJ2-7	CASSQPSGGSPYEQYF
-	TRBV7-2	TRBJ2-7	CASILESGTYEQYF
TRBD2	TRBV7-2	TRBJ2-4	CASSQGLAGKNIQYF
-	TRBV12-3/TRBV12-4	TRBJ1-6	CASSRKGDSPLHF
TRBD2	TRBV30	TRBJ2-1	CAWKASGLYNEQFF
TRBD2	TRBV20-1	TRBJ2-7	CSAPPSGGVPYEQYF
-	TRBV20-1	TRBJ2-1	CSAVQGASYNEQFF
TRBD1	TRBV7-2	TRBJ1-6	CASSFRRGQNSPLHF
-	TRBV18	TRBJ1-1	CASSQGRVTEAFF
-	TRBV20-1	TRBJ1-5	CSAPGQANQPQHF
-	TRBV9	TRBJ2-1	CASSVSLSSYNEQFF
-	TRBV6-1	TRBJ2-1	CASFHGGTSYNEQFF
-	TRBV7-9	TRBJ1-1	CASSPLGPRPNTEAFF
TRBD2	TRBV20-1	TRBJ2-7	CSARDRLAGGVYEQYF
TRBD2	TRBV10-2	TRBJ2-3	CASSWTMTSGSSSTDTQYF
TRBD2	TRBV10-1	TRBJ2-1	CASSEKAKRGIFSLFF
TRBD1	TRBV11-2	TRBJ2-7	CASTDFGTGTYEQYF
-	TRBV11-2	TRBJ2-1	CASNPYPGSEQFF
TRBD1	TRBV4-2	TRBJ1-4	CASSLGQGANEKLFF
-	TRBV27	TRBJ1-5	CASSLTGSGGQPQHF
-	TRBV10-1	TRBJ2-2	CASSESGRTNTGELFF
-	TRBV15	TRBJ2-5	CATSRDFEETQYF
-	TRBV7-2	TRBJ2-1	CASGTAHNEQFF
-	TRBV6-1	TRBJ2-7	CASSPHLGSYEQYF
-	TRBV20-1	TRBJ2-5	CSASPGGSGQETQYF
-	TRBV25-1	TRBJ1-4	CASSAYRGEKLFF
TRBD1	TRBV10-3	TRBJ2-2	CAIRGQVGATNTGELFF
TRBD2	TRBV2	TRBJ2-1	CASRLAGEFYNEQFF
-	TRBV9	TRBJ2-2	CASSVAPPRRGGTGELFF
TRBD2	TRBV12-3/TRBV12-4	TRBJ2-3	CASSPPASGSHTDTQYF
TRBD1	TRBV5-1	TRBJ2-2	CASSDPDRGGELFF
TRBD2	TRBV5-1	TRBJ2-1	CASSEGLAYNEQFF
TRBD2	TRBV11-2	TRBJ2-5	CASTVGLEETQYF
-	TRBV12-3/TRBV12-4	TRBJ2-7	CASSFSTAYEQYF
TRBD1	TRBV7-9	TRBJ2-7	CASSSSRGQGAREQYF
-	TRBV20-1	TRBJ1-1	CSARPGHTLIEAFF
-	TRBV5-1	TRBJ2-3	CASSLAGVSTDTQYF
TRBD2	TRBV20-1	TRBJ2-5	CSARQEREGQKTQYF
TRBD2	TRBV7-9	TRBJ2-3	CASSFTSGGDTQYF